The 30 T cell receptor beta chains below all came from one sample that was sequenced in a study of T cells in Graves' hyperthyroidism and ophthalmopathy. TCR beta CDR3 regions were amplified from RNA. Carried out on the TCR CDR3, a first-round RT-PCR used the HTBI primer set. TCRdb re-called the multiplex PCR reads with MiXCR, one entry per CDR3 protein. Of about 540,000 distinct CDR3 sequences listed, about 45% were seen once; the top ten hold nearly 8.5%. The sequencing input was peripheral blood or thyroid tissue (not recorded which). Receptors were obtained from a woman younger than 30 with Graves' hyperthyroidism.

The chain couples TRBV7-9 to TRBJ2-2, with 9 bases matching TRBD1. This CDR3 comprises 15 residues. Trimming removed 5 bases from V and 1 base from J; junction bases left unmatched: 2. Germline CDR1 and CDR2: SEHNR and FQNEAQ (reference sequence). CDR3 in amino acids: CASSPGQGNTGELFF. CDR3 bases: TGTGCCAGCAGCCCGGGACAGGGGAACACCGGGGAGCTGTTTTTT.

The table lists this clonotype with a few counts. The rearrangement uses TRBV19 and TRBJ2-2; 10 bases agree with TRBD2. The CDR3 covers 15 residues. With 6 bases clipped from V and 2 bases from J, the junction kept 3 bases outside the gene matches. CDR1 and CDR2 (germline): LNHDA, SQIVND (reference sequence). CDR3 in amino acids: CASRRTSGNTGELFF. The CDR3 bases are TGTGCCAGTAGGCGGACTAGCGGAAACACCGGGGAGCTGTTTTTT.

Concerning this clonotype itself: One end of the junction fails to match germline, which may point to a read error. The gene calls are TRBV5-1 and TRBJ2-6, with a weak D call TRBD1 (6 bases). The germline V gene encodes CDR1 SGHRS and CDR2 YFSETQ. The CDR3 length is 15 residues. CDR3 residues: CASSLEGDGANVLAF. In DNA form, the CDR3 reads TGCGCCAGCAGCTTGGAGGGGGACGGGGCCAACGTCCTGGCTTTC.

This clonotype showed up many times. The V call is TRBV29-1, the J call TRBJ1-1; 7 bases match TRBD1. After removal of 1 base from V and 4 bases from J, the junction contained 6 bases not matched to a gene. Germline CDR1 reads SQVTM; CDR2 reads ANQGSEA. The CDR3 contains 14 residues. The CDR3 DNA is TGCAGCGTTGAAGCTCAGGGGGTAGGCACTGAAGCTTTCTTT. This codes for CSVEAQGVGTEAFF.

In its sample, this clonotype was seen a few times. CDR3 region: CASNGGGAYEQYF. DNA of the CDR3: TGTGCCAGCAATGGAGGGGGGGCCTACGAGCAGTACTTC. The genes are TRBV2 and TRBJ2-7, with D possibly TRBD2 on 7 matching bases. This CDR3 is built from 13 residues. Germline V gene lookup returns CDR1 SNHLY and CDR2 FYNNEI. Trimming pared 7 bases from V and 2 bases from J, leaving 12 bases between.

This chain joins TRBV29-1 and TRBJ1-1, with a weak D call TRBD1 (6 bases). V lost 6 bases and J 3 bases, leaving 17 bases between the germline ends. This CDR3 has 14 amino acids. Germline CDR1 is SQVTM and CDR2 is ANQGSEA. CDR3 loop: CSVKGDPVDTEAFF. The CDR3 DNA is TGCAGCGTAAAGGGGGACCCGGTTGACACTGAAGCTTTCTTT.

CDR3 DNA: TGTGCCAGCATTGGGGGGTCGCGTGGCTACACCTTC. It is translated as CASIGGSRGYTF. The chain has TRBV25-1 and TRBJ1-2; the D gene is possibly TRBD1 (5 bases). The CDR3 is made up of 12 amino acids. CDR1 and CDR2 from the germline V gene are MGHDK and SYGVNS. Trimming stripped 7 bases from V and 7 bases from J, with 13 bases between.

J is TRBJ1-1 and V is TRBV9; D call uncertain. The V and J ends lost 0 bases and 6 bases respectively, with 9 bases between them. The CDR3 sequence is 13 residues long. Germline V gene sequence: CDR1 SGDLS, CDR2 YYNGEE. CDR3 in amino acids: CASSVESGSEAFF. In DNA, the CDR3 is TGTGCCAGCAGCGTAGAGTCTGGGTCTGAAGCTTTCTTT.

This clonotype showed up just once. This rearrangement joins TRBV10-3 to TRBJ2-5; D is perhaps TRBD2 (5 bases). The CDR3 is 11 residues long. Trimming removed 5 bases from V and 5 bases from J, with 6 bases in between. Germline V lookup: CDR1 ENHRY, CDR2 SYGVKD. This CDR3 is CAISSGETQYF. The CDR3 coding sequence is TGTGCCATCAGTTCGGGGGAGACCCAGTACTTC.

The CDR3 DNA reads TGTGCTAGCAGTGACTTGGGCAGAACTCGGACCGGGGAGCTGTTTTTT. It is translated as CASSDLGRTRTGELFF. The rearrangement joins TRBV10-3 to TRBJ2-2; D unclear. The CDR3 length is 16 residues. Germline lookup yields CDR1 ENHRY and CDR2 SYGVKD.

This clonotype was recorded at least ten times. The J gene is TRBJ2-7, the V gene TRBV7-8; a possible D gene is TRBD2 (7 bases). Per germline, CDR1 SGHVS and CDR2 FQNEAQ. The CDR3 extends over 15 amino acids. Between the trimmed V and J ends, which lost 3 bases and 5 bases, there was a span of 17 bases. This CDR3 reads CASSFRGGGTNEQYF. In DNA form, the CDR3 reads TGTGCCAGCAGCTTCCGCGGGGGCGGGACGAACGAGCAGTACTTC.

This clonotype occurred once. The chain couples TRBV29-1 to TRBJ1-5, with no clear D. The V and J ends lost 8 bases and 0 bases respectively, with 8 bases between them. The CDR3 is made up of 12 amino acids. CDR1 is SQVTM, CDR2 ANQGSEA, per germline. CDR3 residues: CSLDYSNQPQHF. In nucleotides, the CDR3 is TGCAGCTTGGACTATAGCAATCAGCCCCAGCATTTT.

This clonotype was observed at least ten times. V gene TRBV29-1 combines with J gene TRBJ1-1; D unclear. The V end was cut by 7 bases, the J end by 0 bases, with 9 bases between. The CDR3 sequence is 12 residues long. In germline, CDR1 is SQVTM, CDR2 ANQGSEA. In nucleotides, the CDR3 is TGCAGCGCCGAGGGTCTGAACACTGAAGCTTTCTTT. The encoded protein is CSAEGLNTEAFF. The whole variable domain, filled in from reference TRBV29-1 and TRBJ1-1, reads SAVISQKPSRDICQRGTSLTIQCQVDSQVTMMFWYRQQPGQSLTLIATANQGSEATYESGFVIDKFPISRPNLTFSTLTVSNMSPEDSSIYLCSAEGLNTEAFFGQGTRLTVV.

This clonotype was picked up a small number of times. Being one base from a much bigger clone, this may be a read error. The chain uses TRBV7-2 and TRBJ2-2; D may be TRBD2 (5 bases). CDR3 size: 15 residues. V was shortened by 4 bases and J by 7 bases, with 16 bases between the two germline ends. CDR1 and CDR2 from the germline V gene are SGHTA and FQGNSA. This chain's CDR3 is CASSSDPTRGGELFF. The CDR3 nucleotides read TGTGCCAGCAGCTCCGACCCAACACGGGGCGGGGAGCTGTTTTTT.

A remark on this clonotype: One end of the junction fails to match germline, which may point to a read error. The rearrangement links TRBV10-3 to TRBJ2-7; D remains unclear. Germline V lookup: CDR1 ENHRY, CDR2 SYGVKD. This CDR3 is built from 11 residues. The CDR3 DNA reads as TGTGCCAGCAGTTACTATGACGAGCAGTACTTC. This translates into CASSYYDEQYF.

The chain combines TRBV29-1 with TRBJ2-7; D is uncertain. Germline values: CDR1 SQVTM, CDR2 ANQGSEA. V was shortened by 4 bases and J by 2 bases, with 9 bases between the two germline ends. This CDR3 comprises 12 residues. The CDR3 region is CSVVYGAYEQYF. In DNA, the CDR3 is TGCAGCGTTGTATATGGGGCCTACGAGCAGTACTTC.

Details on this clonotype: Given a much more abundant clone one base away, this may be a read error. J is TRBJ2-5 and V is TRBV29-1, with D unresolved. TRBJ2-1 explains the end of the DNA better; the J call may be wrong. The CDR3 runs 12 residues. Germline lookup yields CDR1 SQVTM and CDR2 ANQGSEA. The CDR3 region has the DNA TGCAGCGTTACTCCTCAAGAGGAGACCCAGTTCTTC. Translated: CSVTPQEETQFF.

Of note for this clonotype: The junction departs from the called germline gene at one end, perhaps through a read error. The V and J genes are TRBV29-1 and TRBJ2-5; 10 nucleotides align to TRBD1. The CDR3 length is 16 residues. Germline V gene sequence: CDR1 SQVTM, CDR2 ANQGSEA. Here the CDR3 reads CIPLLGQGTSSETQHF. As DNA, the CDR3 is TGCATCCCTCTGCTGGGACAGGGGACCAGCTCAGAGACCCAGCACTTC.

V and J are TRBV6-1 and TRBJ2-7; TRBD2 matches at 8 bases. The CDR3 totals 14 residues. Germline V gene lookup returns CDR1 MNHNS and CDR2 SASEGT. Trimming removed 6 bases from V and 3 bases from J; junction bases left unmatched: 7. The CDR3 DNA reads TGTGCCAGCAGAGAAACTAGCGGCAACTACGAGCAGTACTTC. It specifies CASRETSGNYEQYF.

This clonotype came up many times. J is TRBJ2-5 and V is TRBV9, with D unclear. CDR1 is SGDLS, CDR2 YYNGEE, per germline. Trimming stripped 4 bases from V and 0 bases from J, with 4 bases between. This CDR3 comprises 12 residues. The CDR3, as DNA: TGTGCCAGCAGCACAGACCAAGAGACCCAGTACTTC. Encoded protein: CASSTDQETQYF. The full variable domain, its missing parts supplied by reference TRBV9 and TRBJ2-5, is DSGVTQTPKHLITATGQRVTLRCSPRSGDLSVYWYQQSLDQGLQFLIQYYNGEERAKGNILERFSAQQFPDLHSELNLSSLELGDSALYFCASSTDQETQYFGPGTRLLVL.

The chain joins TRBV12-3 or TRBV12-4 to TRBJ2-5, with D perhaps matching TRBD2 (8 bases). Between the trimmed V and J ends, which lost 6 bases and 9 bases, there was a span of 17 bases. The CDR3 length is 13 residues. In DNA, the CDR3 is TGTGCCAGCAGCGAGGGGGCGCGGGAGGCCCAGTACTTC. Its translation is CASSEGAREAQYF.

The J gene is TRBJ1-6, the V gene TRBV7-9; D uncertain. The CDR3 runs 16 residues. Trimming pared 4 bases from V and 0 bases from J, leaving 10 bases between. Germline values: CDR1 SEHNR, CDR2 FQNEAQ (reference sequence). In DNA form, the CDR3 reads TGTGCCAGCAGCTCCCAGGCTGGCTCCTATAATTCACCCCTCCACTTT. This translates into CASSSQAGSYNSPLHF.

The chain recombines TRBV6-5 with TRBJ2-5; D call uncertain. Germline loops: CDR1 MNHEY, CDR2 SVGAGI. Trimming took 0 bases from V and 1 from J, leaving 9 bases between them. CDR3 length equals 15 residues. CDR3 sequence: CASSYSGRSQETQYF. DNA for the CDR3: TGTGCCAGCAGTTACTCCGGACGGTCCCAAGAGACCCAGTACTTC.

The chain is built from TRBV9 and TRBJ1-5; D is undetermined. Trimming left V 2 bases short and J 8 bases short, with 11 bases between. The CDR3 is 13 residues long. Germline V CDR1 and CDR2: SGDLS, YYNGEE. In DNA form, the CDR3 reads TGTGCCAGCAGCGTCGGAGTTGCGGAGCCCCAGCATTTT. Translated: CASSVGVAEPQHF.

This clonotype was picked up a small number of times. V and J are TRBV14 and TRBJ2-5; 14 nucleotides align to TRBD2. This CDR3 is built from 18 residues. The V gene end was trimmed by 4 bases and the J gene end by 5 bases; junction bases not matched to a gene: 12. The V gene's germline CDR1 is SGHDN and CDR2 FVKESK. The CDR3 is CASSPRLAGGPGRETQYF. CDR3 coding DNA: TGTGCCAGCAGCCCCCGACTAGCGGGAGGGCCGGGACGTGAGACCCAGTACTTC.

V usage is TRBV7-6 and J usage is TRBJ2-7; 14 bases align to TRBD2. CDR1 is SGHVS and CDR2 is FNYEAQ in the germline V gene. V shed 6 bases and J 4 bases; nucleotides not matched to a gene: 14. CDR3 length: 18 residues. CDR3 in amino acids: CASSYLGTSGGRAYEQYF. The CDR3 coding sequence is TGTGCCAGCAGTTACCTCGGGACTAGCGGGGGTCGCGCTTACGAGCAGTACTTC.

In its sample, this clonotype was seen a few times. The chain joins TRBV2 to TRBJ1-1; the D gene is possibly TRBD1 (6 bases). Trimming took off 6 bases at V and 1 base at J, with 12 bases between the two ends. Per germline, CDR1 SNHLY and CDR2 FYNNEI. This CDR3 region has 14 residues. The DNA of the CDR3 is TGTGCCAGCAGGACCGGGACAAGGAACACTGAAGCTTTCTTT. Amino acids: CASRTGTRNTEAFF.

The chain employs TRBV2 and TRBJ1-5; no firm D call. The germline V gene has CDR1 SNHLY and CDR2 FYNNEI. Trimming shortened V by 5 bases and J by 0 bases, and 14 bases separated the two germline ends. CDR3 length: 16 amino acids. The CDR3 spells CASSLRPDYSNQPQHF. DNA for the CDR3: TGTGCCAGCAGTTTGCGGCCGGACTATAGCAATCAGCCCCAGCATTTT.

The count of this clonotype is one. One base away lies a much larger clone, so this may be a sequencing read error. The chain employs TRBV29-1 and TRBJ1-2; no reliable D call. Looked up from germline, CDR1 is SQVTM and CDR2 is ANQGSEA. The CDR3 has 14 residues. Trimming removed 1 base at V and 3 bases at J, with 12 bases between. The CDR3: CSVEGGDLDYGYTF. The CDR3 DNA reads TGCAGCGTTGAAGGCGGTGATCTAGACTATGGCTACACCTTC.

This clonotype was counted at least ten times. V usage is TRBV6-5 and J usage is TRBJ1-5; 7 bases align to TRBD1. From germline, CDR1 is MNHEY and CDR2 SVGAGI. The V and J ends lost 8 bases and 6 bases, in that order; junction bases with no gene match: 7. The CDR3 totals 13 residues. CDR3 protein: CASADRESQPQHF. The CDR3 bases are TGTGCCAGCGCCGACAGGGAGAGTCAGCCCCAGCATTTT.